This is a list of T cell receptor beta chains from one sample in a study of T cell responses to AZD1222 COVID-19 vaccine. Profiled with immunoSEQ multiplex PCR; TCRdb holds only in-frame clones, not every one. Here the sample spans 100,000 to 120,000 clones, about 91% being singletons. Here the sequenced sample was peripheral blood, taken 28 days after the second AZD1222 dose. Source of these receptors: an adult who received the AZD1222 COVID-19 vaccine. The CDR3 runs from the conserved cysteine through the conserved F or W. The D gene is left open where the match is weak. Part of the rows lack a size; the others show once, few, many or a class for expanded clones.

size | D | J | V | DNA | CDR3
. | TRBD2 | TRBJ2-3 | TRBV18 | TGTGCCAGCTCCCTAGTAGCGGGAGCCGTGGCAGATACGCAGTATTTT | CASSLVAGAVADTQYF
. | . | TRBJ1-4 | TRBV5-5 | TGTGCCAGCAGCCGTGCGTTGGGACTTCGGAATGAAAAACTGTTTTTT | CASSRALGLRNEKLFF
. | . | TRBJ2-7 | TRBV2 | TGTGCCAGCCGGGACTCGAGATACGAGCAGTACTTC | CASRDSRYEQYF
. | . | TRBJ2-7 | TRBV7-2 | TGTGCCAGCAGCTTCGGGGTCTCCTACGAGCAGTACTTC | CASSFGVSYEQYF
. | . | TRBJ1-1 | TRBV10-2 | TGCGCCAGCAGTGGTACCAGGGGCACTGAAGCTTTCTTT | CASSGTRGTEAFF
. | . | TRBJ1-1 | TRBV4-1 | TGCGCCAGCAGCCAAGTCGGCTCCGGGAGGAACACTGAAGCTTTCTTT | CASSQVGSGRNTEAFF
. | TRBD2 | TRBJ2-3 | TRBV11-2 | TGTGCCAGCAGCCGGACTAGCGGGAGTACAGATACGCAGTATTTT | CASSRTSGSTDTQYF
. | TRBD1 | TRBJ1-3 | TRBV3-1/TRBV3-2 | TGTGCCAGCAGCCTCCTTGGGACAGGTTCCTCTGGAAACACCATATATTTT | CASSLLGTGSSGNTIYF
. | . | TRBJ2-2 | TRBV7-3 | TGTGCCAGCAGCTTAACGTACGGGGGCGGCTCCGGGGAGCTGTTTTTT | CASSLTYGGGSGELFF
. | TRBD1 | TRBJ1-4 | TRBV6-6 | TGTGCCAGCAGCCAGACAGGGGCGGGAGAAAAACTGTTTTTT | CASSQTGAGEKLFF
. | . | TRBJ1-1 | TRBV6-1 | TGTGCCAGCAGTGAAGGCGGGCGCGGCAGGACACTTAACACTGAAGCTTTCTTT | CASSEGGRGRTLNTEAFF
. | TRBD1 | TRBJ1-2 | TRBV7-9 | TGTGCCAGCAGCTTAGGGGACAGGGCTGGCTACACCTTC | CASSLGDRAGYTF
. | TRBD1 | TRBJ2-6 | TRBV19 | TGTGCCAGTAGTATAGATCCTTGGGACAGGGGTTCAGGGGCCAACGTCCTGACTTTC | CASSIDPWDRGSGANVLTF
. | . | TRBJ2-7 | TRBV27 | TGTGCCAGCAGTTTAGGGCGGACCTACGAGCAGTACTTC | CASSLGRTYEQYF
once | . | TRBJ1-1 | TRBV7-9 | TGTGCCAGCAGCTTGAACACTGAAGCTTTCTTT | CASSLNTEAFF
. | . | TRBJ2-3 | TRBV11-2 | TGTGCCAGCAGCTTAGGAACGGGAAACACAGATACGCAGTATTTT | CASSLGTGNTDTQYF
few | . | TRBJ2-7 | TRBV20-1 | TGCAGTGCTAGAGAGGGGGACGAGCAGTACTTC | CSAREGDEQYF
. | . | TRBJ1-6 | TRBV7-8 | TGTGCCAGCGGGTCTCCTGATGGAAGGCTCAGCTCCTATAATTCACCCCTCCACTTT | CASGSPDGRLSSYNSPLHF
once | . | TRBJ1-2 | TRBV21-1 | TGTGCCAGCAGCAAAGTTCGAGCTAACTATGGCTACACCTTC | CASSKVRANYGYTF
. | TRBD2 | TRBJ2-5 | TRBV11-2 | TGTGCCAGCAGCTTAAGTAGCGGGAGGGCCTGGGAGACCCAGTACTTC | CASSLSSGRAWETQYF
. | . | TRBJ1-4 | TRBV18 | TGTGCCAGCTCCGGGGACCTCGGAGATGAAAAACTGTTTTTT | CASSGDLGDEKLFF
. | TRBD2 | TRBJ2-2 | TRBV15 | TGTGCCACCAGCAGAGATCCCGGGGGGGTGAACACCGGGGAGCTGTTTTTT | CATSRDPGGVNTGELFF
. | . | TRBJ2-7 | TRBV9 | TGTGCCAGCAGCTTCCGGGATCCCGCTAGCGAGCAGTACTTC | CASSFRDPASEQYF
few | . | TRBJ2-1 | TRBV4-3 | TGCGCCAGCAGCCAAGCTTATCGCTCCTACAATGAGCAGTTCTTC | CASSQAYRSYNEQFF
. | TRBD2 | TRBJ2-7 | TRBV7-6 | TGTGCCAGCAGCCAACTAGCGGGGGACTACGAGCAGTACTTC | CASSQLAGDYEQYF
. | . | TRBJ2-3 | TRBV19 | TGTGCCAGTAGTCTTCAGGGGTCAGATACGCAGTATTTT | CASSLQGSDTQYF
. | . | TRBJ2-1 | TRBV6-1 | TGTGCCAGCAGTGAAAGCCTCCGGGATGAGCAGTTCTTC | CASSESLRDEQFF
. | TRBD2 | TRBJ2-3 | TRBV7-9 | TGTGCCAGCAGCTTAGGGGTTGGCGGGACTAGCTCCGAGAGGGCGCAGTATTTT | CASSLGVGGTSSERAQYF
. | . | TRBJ1-5 | TRBV28 | TGTGCCAGCAGTTTATTGGGGGGTAGGGAGCCCCAGCATTTT | CASSLLGGREPQHF
once | . | TRBJ2-1 | TRBV12-3/TRBV12-4 | TGTGCCAGCAGTTTTAGCTCGTACAATGAGCAGTTCTTC | CASSFSSYNEQFF
few | . | TRBJ1-5 | TRBV5-6 | TGTGCCAGCAGCCGACTTTATAGCAATCAGCCCCAGCATTTT | CASSRLYSNQPQHF
. | . | TRBJ1-3 | TRBV4-3 | TGCGCCAGCAGCCAAGCGACTACCAGGGTTTACGGAAACACCATATATTTT | CASSQATTRVYGNTIYF
. | . | TRBJ2-1 | TRBV4-3 | TGCGCCAGCAGCCGAGACTCTCATGTGGGGGGTGAGCAGTTCTTC | CASSRDSHVGGEQFF
few | . | TRBJ1-2 | TRBV30 | TGTGCCTGGAGTGTGGAGGCTAACTATGGCTACACCTTC | CAWSVEANYGYTF
. | TRBD2 | TRBJ2-7 | TRBV27 | TGTGCCAGCAGTCTTGGACTAGGCGGGTACGAGCAGTACTTC | CASSLGLGGYEQYF
few | TRBD2 | TRBJ2-1 | TRBV7-8 | TGTGCCAGCAGCTTAGCCACTAGCGGGGCCTCCGGTGAGCAGTTCTTC | CASSLATSGASGEQFF
. | . | TRBJ1-1 | TRBV4-1 | TGCGCCAGCAGCCAAGGGCGGTGGTGGGGCACTGAAGCTTTCTTT | CASSQGRWWGTEAFF
. | . | TRBJ2-7 | TRBV7-9 | TGTGCCAGCAGCTTCCTACTCGCTCCCTACGAGCAGTACTTC | CASSFLLAPYEQYF
once | TRBD2 | TRBJ2-7 | TRBV18 | TGTGCCAGCTCCCCCGGGACTACGTCCTACGAGCAGTACTTC | CASSPGTTSYEQYF
. | . | TRBJ1-3 | TRBV6-1 | TGTGCCAGCAGTGCGTACCGGGATCAACTCGGAAACACCATATATTTT | CASSAYRDQLGNTIYF
. | . | TRBJ2-2 | TRBV11-2 | TGTGCCAGCATCAACCTCGTGGGTAGGAGGGCCACCGGGGAGCTGTTTTTT | CASINLVGRRATGELFF
. | . | TRBJ2-2 | TRBV27 | TGTGCCAGCAGTTCAAACTTAAGCACGGGACAGAACACCGGGGAGCTGTTTTTT | CASSSNLSTGQNTGELFF
. | . | TRBJ2-5 | TRBV21-1 | TGTGCCAGCAGCAAAGCGTCTAAGGTAGCGGGAGGATGGGGGGAGACCCAGTACTTC | CASSKASKVAGGWGETQYF
. | . | TRBJ2-7 | TRBV11-2 | TGTGCCAGCAGCCCAGGACCAGTACGAGAGCAGTACTTC | CASSPGPVREQYF
. | . | TRBJ1-2 | TRBV5-1 | TGCGCCAGCAGACCCGCCAACACTTGGGACTATGGCTACACCTTC | CASRPANTWDYGYTF
. | . | TRBJ2-1 | TRBV3-1/TRBV3-2 | TGTGCCACCCGGACCCCCTCTGAGGAGCAGTTCTTC | CATRTPSEEQFF
. | . | TRBJ1-1 | TRBV5-6 | TGTGCCAGCAGCTCGGACAGCTCCAGTGGTGGGTATACTGAAGCTTTCTTT | CASSSDSSSGGYTEAFF
. | . | TRBJ1-2 | TRBV3-1/TRBV3-2 | TGTGCCAGCAGCCAAGGCGCTCCCGCTAACTATGGCTACACCTTC | CASSQGAPANYGYTF
. | . | TRBJ1-4 | TRBV5-8 | TGTGCCAGCAGCTCGAGGGGGGCGGCTAATGAAAAACTGTTTTTT | CASSSRGAANEKLFF
. | TRBD1 | TRBJ1-5 | TRBV2 | TGTGCCAGCACCCTACAGGGGATTAGCAATCAGCCCCAGCATTTT | CASTLQGISNQPQHF